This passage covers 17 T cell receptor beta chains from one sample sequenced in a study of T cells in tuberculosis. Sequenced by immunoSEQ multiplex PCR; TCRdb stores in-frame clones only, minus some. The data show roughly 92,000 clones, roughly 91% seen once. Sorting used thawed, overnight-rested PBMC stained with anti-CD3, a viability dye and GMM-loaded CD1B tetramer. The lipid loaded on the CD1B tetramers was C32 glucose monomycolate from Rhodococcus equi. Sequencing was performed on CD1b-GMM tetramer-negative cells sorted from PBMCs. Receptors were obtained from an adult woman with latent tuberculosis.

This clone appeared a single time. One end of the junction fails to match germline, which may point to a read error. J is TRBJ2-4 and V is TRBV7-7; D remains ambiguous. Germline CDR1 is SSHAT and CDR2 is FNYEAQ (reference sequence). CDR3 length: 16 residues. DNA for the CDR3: TGTGCTAGCAGCTTTGGGCCCTCTATCACTTGGGACATTCAGTACTTC. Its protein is CASSFGPSITWDIQYF.

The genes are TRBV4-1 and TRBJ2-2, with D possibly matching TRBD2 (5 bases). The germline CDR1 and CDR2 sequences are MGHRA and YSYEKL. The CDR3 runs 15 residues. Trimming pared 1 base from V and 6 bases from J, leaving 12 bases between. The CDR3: CASSQAIGISGELFF. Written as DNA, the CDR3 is TGCGCCAGCAGCCAAGCAATCGGGATCTCCGGGGAGCTGTTTTTT.

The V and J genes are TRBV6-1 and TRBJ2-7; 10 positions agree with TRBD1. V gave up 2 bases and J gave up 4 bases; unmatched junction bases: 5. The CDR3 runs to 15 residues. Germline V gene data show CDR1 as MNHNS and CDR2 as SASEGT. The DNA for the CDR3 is TGTGCCAGCAGTGAATTAGGGACAGGGGCATACGAGCAGTACTTC. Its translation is CASSELGTGAYEQYF.

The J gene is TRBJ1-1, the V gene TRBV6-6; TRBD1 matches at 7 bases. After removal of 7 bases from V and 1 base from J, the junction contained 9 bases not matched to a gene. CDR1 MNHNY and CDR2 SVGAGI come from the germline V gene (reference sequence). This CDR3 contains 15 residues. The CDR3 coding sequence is TGTGCCAGCACCTCCTCAAGACAGGGGAACACTGAAGCTTTCTTT. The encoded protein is CASTSSRQGNTEAFF.

CDR3 sequence: CASSASSTNEKLFF. CDR3 nucleotides: TGTGCCAGCAGTGCAAGCTCAACTAATGAAAAACTGTTTTTT. This chain connects TRBV6-1 to TRBJ1-4; D gene ambiguous. The CDR3 runs 14 residues. V was pared by 4 bases and J by 0 bases, with 6 bases between. Germline V gene sequence: CDR1 MNHNS, CDR2 SASEGT.

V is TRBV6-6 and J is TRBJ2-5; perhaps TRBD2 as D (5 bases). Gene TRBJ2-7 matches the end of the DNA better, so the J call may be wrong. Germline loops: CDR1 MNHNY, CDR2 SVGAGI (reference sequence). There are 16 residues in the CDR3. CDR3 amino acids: CASSSPPPGLIYEQYF. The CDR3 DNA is TGTGCCAGCAGCTCTCCTCCTCCGGGGTTAATCTACGAGCAGTACTTC.

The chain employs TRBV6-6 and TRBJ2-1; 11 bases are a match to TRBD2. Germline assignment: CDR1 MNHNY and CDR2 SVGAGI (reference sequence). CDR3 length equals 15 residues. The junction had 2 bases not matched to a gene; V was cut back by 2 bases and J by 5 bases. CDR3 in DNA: TGTGCCAGCAGTTACGTAGCGGGGGGGAACAATGAGCAGTTCTTC. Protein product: CASSYVAGGNNEQFF.

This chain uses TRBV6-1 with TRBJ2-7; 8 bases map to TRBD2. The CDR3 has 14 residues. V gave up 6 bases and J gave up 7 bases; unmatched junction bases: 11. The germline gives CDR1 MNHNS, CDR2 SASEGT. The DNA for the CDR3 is TGTGCCAGCAGCGGGAGGGGCGGTTTGGAAGAGCAGTACTTC. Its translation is CASSGRGGLEEQYF.

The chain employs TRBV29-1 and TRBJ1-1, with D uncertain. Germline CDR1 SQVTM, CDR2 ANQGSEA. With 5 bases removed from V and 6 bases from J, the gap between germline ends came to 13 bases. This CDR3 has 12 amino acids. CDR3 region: CSVKLSGAEAFF. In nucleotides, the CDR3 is TGCAGCGTTAAACTCAGCGGGGCTGAAGCTTTCTTT. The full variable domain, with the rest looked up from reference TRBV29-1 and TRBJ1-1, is SAVISQKPSRDICQRGTSLTIQCQVDSQVTMMFWYRQQPGQSLTLIATANQGSEATYESGFVIDKFPISRPNLTFSTLTVSNMSPEDSSIYLCSVKLSGAEAFFGQGTRLTVV.

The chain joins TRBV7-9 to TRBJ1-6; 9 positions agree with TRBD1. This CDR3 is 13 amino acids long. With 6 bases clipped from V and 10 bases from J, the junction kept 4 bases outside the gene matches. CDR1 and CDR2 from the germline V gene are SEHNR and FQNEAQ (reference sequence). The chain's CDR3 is CASRGQGGSPLHF. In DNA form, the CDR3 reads TGTGCCAGCAGGGGACAGGGAGGCTCACCCCTCCACTTT.

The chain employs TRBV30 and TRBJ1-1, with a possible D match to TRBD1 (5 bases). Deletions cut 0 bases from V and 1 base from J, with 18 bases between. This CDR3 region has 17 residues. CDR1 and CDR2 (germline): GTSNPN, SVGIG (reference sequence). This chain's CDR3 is CAWSVLRRQGENTEAFF. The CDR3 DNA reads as TGTGCCTGGAGTGTACTTCGGCGGCAAGGGGAGAACACTGAAGCTTTCTTT.

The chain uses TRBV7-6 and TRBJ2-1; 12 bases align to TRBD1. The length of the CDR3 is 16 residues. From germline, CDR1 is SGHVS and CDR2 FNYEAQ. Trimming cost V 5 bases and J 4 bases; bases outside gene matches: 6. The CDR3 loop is CASSIRGQGAYNEQFF. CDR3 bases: TGTGCCAGCAGCATAAGGGGACAGGGGGCTTACAATGAGCAGTTCTTC.

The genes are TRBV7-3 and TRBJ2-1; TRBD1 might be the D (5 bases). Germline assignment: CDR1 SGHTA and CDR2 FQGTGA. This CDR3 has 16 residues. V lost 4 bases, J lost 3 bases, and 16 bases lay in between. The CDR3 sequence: CASSWAQAKNYNEQFF. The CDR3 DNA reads TGTGCCAGCAGCTGGGCACAGGCAAAGAACTACAATGAGCAGTTCTTC. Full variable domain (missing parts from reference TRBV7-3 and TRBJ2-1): GAGVSQTPSNKVTEKGKYVELRCDPISGHTALYWYRQSLGQGPEFLIYFQGTGAADDSGLPNDRFFAVRPEGSVSTLKIQRTERGDSAVYLCASSWAQAKNYNEQFFGPGTRLTVL.

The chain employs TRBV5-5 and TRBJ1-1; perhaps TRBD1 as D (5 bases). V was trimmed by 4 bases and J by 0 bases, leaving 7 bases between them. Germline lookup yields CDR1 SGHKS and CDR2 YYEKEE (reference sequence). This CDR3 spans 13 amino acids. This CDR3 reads CASSLTVNTEAFF. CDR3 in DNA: TGTGCCAGCAGCCTGACAGTGAACACTGAAGCTTTCTTT.

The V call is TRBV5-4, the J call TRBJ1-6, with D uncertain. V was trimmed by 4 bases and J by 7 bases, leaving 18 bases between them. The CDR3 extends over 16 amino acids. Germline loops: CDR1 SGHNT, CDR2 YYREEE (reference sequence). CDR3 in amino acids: CASSGAGGSTNSPLHF. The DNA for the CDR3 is TGTGCCAGCAGCGGAGCCGGAGGGAGTACAAATTCACCCCTCCACTTT.

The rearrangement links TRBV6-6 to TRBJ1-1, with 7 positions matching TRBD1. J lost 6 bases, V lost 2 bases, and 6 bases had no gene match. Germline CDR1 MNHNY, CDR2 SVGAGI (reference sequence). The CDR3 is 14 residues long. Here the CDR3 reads CASSYGTERSEAFF. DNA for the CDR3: TGTGCCAGCAGTTACGGGACAGAGCGATCTGAAGCTTTCTTT.

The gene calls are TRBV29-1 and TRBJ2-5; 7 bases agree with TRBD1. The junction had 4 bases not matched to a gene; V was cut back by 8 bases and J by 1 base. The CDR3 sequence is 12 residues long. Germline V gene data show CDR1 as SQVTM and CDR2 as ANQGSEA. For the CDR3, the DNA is TGCAGCATCGGGACAGCCCAAGAGACCCAGTACTTC. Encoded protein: CSIGTAQETQYF.